This T cell receptor (beta chain) was found in a study of blood T cells in healthy people across ages. Points from the study as a whole: It was not known whether donors were CMV positive (a possible confounder of expanded clonotype changes).

CDR1 SGHTS and CDR2 YDEGEE come from the germline V gene. CDR3 size: 15 residues. This clonotype was found a few times. Its antigen is not known. Next came a second PCR, run for about 7 to 12 cycles, which used a sample-barcoded 5' primer along with a J-beta primer mix. TCRdb re-called the 5' RACE reads with MiXCR, one entry per CDR3 protein. The sample shows 600,000 or so distinct CDR3 sequences, about 21% of them seen only once. The rearrangement links TRBV5-8 to TRBJ2-5, with D possibly matching TRBD2 (5 bases). TRBJ2-7 matches the DNA end more closely, so the J call is doubtful. This clonotype was sampled from an older man in good health. The sample was blood. This chain's CDR3 is CASSLEISETYEQYF. The CDR3 DNA reads as TGTGCCAGCAGCTTGGAGATTAGCGAGACCTACGAGCAGTACTTC.